Listed below are T cell receptor beta chains from one sample, sequenced in a study of shared clonotypes between healthy human individuals. Generated by immunoSEQ multiplex PCR, the TCRdb table keeps only in-frame clones and is missing some. The data hold about 1,900,000 clones, with approximately 94% observed a single time. Sequencing was carried out using naive CD8+ T cells sorted from blood. These receptors were obtained from a man between 18 and 29 years old in good health. CDR3s include the opening cysteine and the closing phenylalanine or tryptophan. The D gene is left open where the match is weak. Only part of the rows carry a size: once, few, many, or a class if the clone is expanded.

J gene | D gene | CDR3 length | V gene | clone size | CDR3 protein | CDR3 DNA
TRBJ2-4 | . | 14 | TRBV7-9 | once | CASSFMGGENIQYF | TGTGCCAGCAGCTTTATGGGGGGTGAAAACATTCAGTACTTC
TRBJ2-1 | . | 16 | TRBV6-6 | . | CASSYSNFPYDNEQFF | TGTGCCAGCAGTTACTCGAATTTTCCGTACGACAATGAGCAGTTCTTC
TRBJ2-7 | . | 13 | TRBV6-5 | . | CASQQTLVYEQYF | TGTGCCAGCCAACAAACTCTCGTTTACGAGCAGTACTTC
TRBJ2-7 | TRBD2 | 14 | TRBV9 | . | CASSVGLAGGEQYF | TGTGCCAGCAGCGTAGGGCTAGCGGGGGGCGAGCAGTACTTC
TRBJ1-5 | TRBD1 | 15 | TRBV2 | . | CASSEDRGSNQPQHF | TGTGCCAGCAGTGAGGACAGGGGGAGCAATCAGCCCCAGCATTTT
TRBJ2-3 | . | 15 | TRBV7-9 | once | CASSSGDSSTDTQYF | TGTGCCAGCAGCTCGGGGGACAGTAGCACAGATACGCAGTATTTT
TRBJ2-7 | TRBD2 | 17 | TRBV7-2 | . | CASSLPLGGRSSYEQYF | TGTGCCAGCAGCCTACCGCTGGGCGGGAGGTCCTCCTACGAGCAGTACTTC
TRBJ1-2 | . | 13 | TRBV5-6 | once | CASGTQGDYGYTF | TGTGCCAGCGGGACACAGGGTGACTATGGCTACACCTTC
TRBJ2-7 | . | 16 | TRBV5-1 | . | CASSLAGINGGYEQYF | TGCGCCAGCAGCTTGGCCGGGATCAATGGGGGCTACGAGCAGTACTTC
TRBJ2-5 | TRBD2 | 14 | TRBV9 | . | CASSVWGGEETQYF | TGTGCCAGCAGCGTTTGGGGAGGGGAGGAGACCCAGTACTTC
TRBJ1-1 | . | 12 | TRBV11-2 | once | CASSFLSVEAFF | TGTGCCAGCAGCTTTCTAAGCGTTGAAGCTTTCTTT
TRBJ2-2 | . | 15 | TRBV30 | . | CAWSVHGPLTGELFF | TGTGCCTGGAGTGTACACGGGCCGCTTACCGGGGAGCTGTTTTTT
TRBJ1-1 | . | 14 | TRBV5-6 | . | CASSLETEGTEAFF | TGTGCCAGCAGCTTGGAGACGGAGGGCACTGAAGCTTTCTTT
TRBJ1-1 | . | 13 | TRBV5-4 | . | CASNDFMNTEAFF | TGTGCCAGCAACGACTTTATGAACACTGAAGCTTTCTTT
TRBJ2-2 | . | 14 | TRBV21-1 | . | CASSGRGHTGELFF | TGTGCCAGCAGCGGCCGTGGACACACCGGGGAGCTGTTTTTT
TRBJ1-2 | . | 13 | TRBV6-6 | . | CASSVTANYGYTF | TGTGCCAGCAGTGTGACAGCAAACTATGGCTACACCTTC
TRBJ1-1 | . | 15 | TRBV19 | . | CASSIQGTGNTEAFF | TGTGCCAGTAGTATACAGGGAACCGGGAACACTGAAGCTTTCTTT
TRBJ2-2 | . | 16 | TRBV4-3 | . | CASSQDGQSNTGELFF | TGCGCCAGCAGCCAAGATGGGCAGTCGAACACCGGGGAGCTGTTTTTT
TRBJ2-1 | . | 9 | TRBV9 | once | CASSPEQFF | TGTGCCAGCAGCCCCGAGCAGTTCTTC
TRBJ1-2 | . | 14 | TRBV30 | . | CAWSQGGVNYGYTF | TGTGCCTGGAGTCAAGGTGGAGTTAACTATGGCTACACCTTC
TRBJ2-1 | . | 14 | TRBV4-2 | . | CASSTFSSYNEQFF | TGTGCCAGCAGCACCTTTAGCTCCTACAATGAGCAGTTCTTC
TRBJ1-2 | . | 15 | TRBV5-1 | . | CASSLGGHPNYGYTF | TGCGCCAGCAGCTTGGGCGGACACCCAAACTATGGCTACACCTTC
TRBJ1-1 | . | 13 | TRBV4-3 | . | CASSHGMDTEAFF | TGCGCCAGCAGCCATGGGATGGACACTGAAGCTTTCTTT
TRBJ2-7 | . | 12 | TRBV4-3 | . | CASSQGGYEQYF | TGCGCCAGCAGCCAAGGCGGGTACGAGCAGTACTTC
TRBJ1-2 | . | 13 | TRBV4-1 | . | CASSQAAGVGYTF | TGCGCCAGCAGCCAAGCAGCAGGGGTTGGCTACACCTTC
TRBJ1-2 | . | 14 | TRBV10-3 | . | CAISDSPGNYGYTF | TGTGCCATCAGTGACTCCCCAGGGAACTATGGCTACACCTTC
TRBJ2-7 | TRBD2 | 17 | TRBV5-1 | . | CASSAEVRGLAGDEQYF | TGCGCCAGCAGCGCGGAGGTGAGAGGACTAGCGGGAGACGAGCAGTACTTC
TRBJ2-1 | . | 14 | TRBV4-1 | . | CASSQVSSLNEQFF | TGCGCCAGCAGCCAAGTATCTAGCCTGAATGAGCAGTTCTTC
TRBJ2-3 | TRBD2 | 18 | TRBV4-1 | once | CASSQGSGGYSSTDTQYF | TGCGCCAGCAGCCAGGGTAGCGGGGGGTATTCTAGCACAGATACGCAGTATTTT
TRBJ1-4 | TRBD1 | 15 | TRBV7-9 | . | CASSLVGTGGEKLFF | TGTGCCAGCAGCTTAGTCGGGACAGGTGGCGAAAAACTGTTTTTT
TRBJ2-7 | . | 14 | TRBV4-3 | . | CASSQGVADYEQYF | TGCGCCAGCAGCCAAGGGGTAGCGGACTACGAGCAGTACTTC
TRBJ2-3 | TRBD2 | 17 | TRBV4-3 | . | CASSQDRVSGEADTQYF | TGCGCCAGCAGCCAAGATCGGGTTAGCGGGGAGGCAGATACGCAGTATTTT
TRBJ2-7 | TRBD1 | 13 | TRBV28 | once | CASSLGQGFEQYF | TGTGCCAGCAGTTTGGGACAGGGGTTCGAGCAGTACTTC
TRBJ2-1 | TRBD2 | 17 | TRBV14 | . | CASSPFLGEGYYNEQFF | TGTGCCAGCAGCCCTTTTCTGGGGGAGGGCTACTACAATGAGCAGTTCTTC
TRBJ2-5 | . | 14 | TRBV10-3 | . | CAISNTGYAETQYF | TGTGCCATCTCCAACACAGGGTACGCGGAGACCCAGTACTTC
TRBJ2-7 | TRBD1 | 15 | TRBV28 | . | CASSLDGTGRYEQYF | TGTGCCAGCAGTTTAGACGGGACAGGGCGATACGAGCAGTACTTC
TRBJ2-7 | . | 13 | TRBV27 | . | CASSLQGIDEQYF | TGTGCCAGCAGTTTACAGGGAATTGACGAGCAGTACTTC
TRBJ2-7 | . | 15 | TRBV7-9 | . | CASSSPGAGASEQYF | TGTGCCAGCAGCTCACCCGGGGCAGGGGCAAGCGAGCAGTACTTC
TRBJ1-2 | . | 12 | TRBV13 | once | CASSLAVDGTTF | TGTGCCAGCAGCTTAGCGGTCGACGGGACCACCTTC
TRBJ2-2 | . | 13 | TRBV6-1 | . | CASSGLQGGELFF | TGTGCCAGCAGTGGGTTACAGGGCGGGGAGCTGTTTTTT
TRBJ2-7 | TRBD1 | 12 | TRBV29-1 | once | CSVGQATYEQYF | TGCAGCGTCGGACAGGCTACCTACGAGCAGTACTTC
TRBJ1-1 | . | 13 | TRBV6-5 | . | CASTPSRWTEAFF | TGTGCCAGCACCCCCAGCAGATGGACTGAAGCTTTCTTT
TRBJ1-1 | . | 12 | TRBV29-1 | . | CSVVQGSTEAFF | TGCAGCGTTGTGCAGGGTTCTACTGAAGCTTTCTTT
TRBJ2-7 | . | 14 | TRBV5-4 | few | CASSLTGSSDEQYF | TGTGCCAGCAGCTTGACAGGGTCTAGCGACGAGCAGTACTTC
TRBJ2-1 | . | 12 | TRBV27 | . | CASSLPPAEQFF | TGTGCCAGCAGTTTACCCCCGGCCGAGCAGTTCTTC